The table lists the clone carrying this TCR beta chain with a few counts. Antigen specificity is unknown. This specimen comes from a study of T-cell memory formation after mild COVID-19. Study-wide context: TCR clustering was largely donor specific.

Study-level findings and limits: That cross-reactive memory joined was suggested by some responding clones appearing in pre-infection memory.

The V gene's germline CDR1 is SQVTM and CDR2 ANQGSEA. V lost 6 bases and J lost 3, with 21 bases in between. CDR3 size: 16 residues. TCR alpha and TCR beta cDNA libraries carrying sample barcodes and UMIs came from 5'RACE with constant-segment primers. Each CDR3 protein is one row after TCRdb ran MiXCR on the 5' RACE reads. Of 450,000 or so distinct CDR3 sequences listed, more than 20% are singletons. The sequenced material came from PBMCs or a T cell subset sorted from them (not recorded which). The chain combines TRBV29-1 with TRBJ2-1; D tentatively reads TRBD1 or TRBD2 (6 bases each). This TCR was recovered from an adult woman who had mild COVID-19 (a few samples of this study predate the infection). Cell type and time point are not known. CDR3 in DNA: TGCAGCGTCGGGGGTACGGACAGAGCCTACTACAATGAGCAGTTCTTC. Translated: CSVGGTDRAYYNEQFF.